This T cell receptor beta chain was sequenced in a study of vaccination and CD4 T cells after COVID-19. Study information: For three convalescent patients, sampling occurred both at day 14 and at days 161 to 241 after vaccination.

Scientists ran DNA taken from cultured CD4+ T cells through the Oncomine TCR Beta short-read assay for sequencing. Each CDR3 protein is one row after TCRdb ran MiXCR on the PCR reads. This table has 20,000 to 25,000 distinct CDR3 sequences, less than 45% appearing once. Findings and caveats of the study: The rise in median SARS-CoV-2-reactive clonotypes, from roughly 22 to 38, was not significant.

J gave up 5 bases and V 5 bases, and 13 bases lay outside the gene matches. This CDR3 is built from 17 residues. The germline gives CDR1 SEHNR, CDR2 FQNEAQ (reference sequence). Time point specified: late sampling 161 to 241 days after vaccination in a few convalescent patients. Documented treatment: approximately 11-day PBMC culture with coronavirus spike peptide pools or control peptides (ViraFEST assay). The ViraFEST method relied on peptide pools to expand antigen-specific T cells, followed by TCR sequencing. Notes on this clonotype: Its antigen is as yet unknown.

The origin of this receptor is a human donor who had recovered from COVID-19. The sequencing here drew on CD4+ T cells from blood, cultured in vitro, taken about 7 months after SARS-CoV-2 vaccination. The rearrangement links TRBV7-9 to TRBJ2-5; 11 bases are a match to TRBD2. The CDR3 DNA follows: TGTGCCAGCAGCGATATAGCGGGGGGGCCGGTCAGGGAGACCCAGTACTTC. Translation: CASSDIAGGPVRETQYF.